This TCR beta chain was recovered during a study of blood T cell repertoires in COVID-19. The assay was immunoSEQ multiplex PCR, and TCRdb's table has in-frame clones only and misses some. This table holds about 140,000 clones, 88% found once. The V and J ends lost 3 bases and 3 bases, in that order; junction bases with no gene match: 4. The germline CDR1 and CDR2 sequences are KGHSH and LQKENI. The length of the CDR3 is 14 residues. The chain recombines TRBV18 with TRBJ1-2; 7 bases align to TRBD1. The sequenced material came from peripheral blood. This receptor was taken from a man over 45 with active or convalescent COVID-19. The CDR3 DNA reads TGTGCCAGCTCACCCCCCGGGACAGACTATGGCTACACCTTC. It specifies CASSPPGTDYGYTF. Full variable domain (missing parts from reference TRBV18 and TRBJ1-2): NAGVMQNPRHLVRRRGQEARLRCSPMKGHSHVYWYRQLPEEGLKFMVYLQKENIIDESGMPKERFSAEFPKEGPSILRIQQVVRGDSAAYFCASSPPGTDYGYTFGSGTRLTVV.